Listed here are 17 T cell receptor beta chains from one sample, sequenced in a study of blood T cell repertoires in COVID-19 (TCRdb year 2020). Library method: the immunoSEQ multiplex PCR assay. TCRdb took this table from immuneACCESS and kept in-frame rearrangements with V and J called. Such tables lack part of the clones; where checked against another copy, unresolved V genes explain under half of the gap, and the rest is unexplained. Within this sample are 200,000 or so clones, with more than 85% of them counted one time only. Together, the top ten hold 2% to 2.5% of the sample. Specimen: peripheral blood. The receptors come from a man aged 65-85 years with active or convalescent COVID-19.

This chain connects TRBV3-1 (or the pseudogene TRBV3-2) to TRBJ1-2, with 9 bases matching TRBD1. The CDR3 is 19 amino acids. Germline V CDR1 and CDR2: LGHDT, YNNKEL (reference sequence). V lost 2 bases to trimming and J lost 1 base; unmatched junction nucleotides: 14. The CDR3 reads CASSQRGGTGQIYNYGYTF. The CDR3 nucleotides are TGTGCCAGCAGCCAAAGAGGGGGGACAGGGCAAATTTATAACTATGGCTACACCTTC.

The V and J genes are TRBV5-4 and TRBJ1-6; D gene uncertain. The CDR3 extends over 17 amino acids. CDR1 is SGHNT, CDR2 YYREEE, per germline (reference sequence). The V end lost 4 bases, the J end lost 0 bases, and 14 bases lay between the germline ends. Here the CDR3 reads CASSPRETSSYNSPLHF. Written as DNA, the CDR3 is TGTGCCAGCAGCCCCCGGGAAACAAGCTCCTATAATTCACCCCTCCACTTT.

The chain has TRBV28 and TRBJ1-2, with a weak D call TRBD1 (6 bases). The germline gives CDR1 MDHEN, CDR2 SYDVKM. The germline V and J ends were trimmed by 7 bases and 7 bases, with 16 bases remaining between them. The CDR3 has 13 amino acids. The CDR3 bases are TGTGCCAGCACCTTAGACAGGACCTTTGGCTACACCTTC. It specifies CASTLDRTFGYTF.

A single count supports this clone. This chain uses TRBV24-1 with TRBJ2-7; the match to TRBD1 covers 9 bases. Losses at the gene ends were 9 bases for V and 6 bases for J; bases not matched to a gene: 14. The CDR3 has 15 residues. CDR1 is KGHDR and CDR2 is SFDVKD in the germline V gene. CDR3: CATAPAGTGSSEQYF. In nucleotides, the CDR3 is TGTGCCACCGCGCCTGCCGGGACAGGGTCGAGCGAGCAGTACTTC.

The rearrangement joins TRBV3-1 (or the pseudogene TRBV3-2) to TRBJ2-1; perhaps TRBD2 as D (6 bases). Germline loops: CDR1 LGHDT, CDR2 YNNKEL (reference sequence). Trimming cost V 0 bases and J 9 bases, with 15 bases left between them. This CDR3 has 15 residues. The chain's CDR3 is CASSQDIWRGGEQFF. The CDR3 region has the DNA TGTGCCAGCAGCCAAGATATTTGGCGGGGTGGTGAGCAGTTCTTC.

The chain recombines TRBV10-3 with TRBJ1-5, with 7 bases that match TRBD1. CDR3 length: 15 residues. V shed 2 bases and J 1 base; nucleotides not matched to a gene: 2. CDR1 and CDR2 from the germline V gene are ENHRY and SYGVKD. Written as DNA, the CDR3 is TGTGCCATCAGTGAGAGGGGGCTGAGCAATCAGCCCCAGCATTTT. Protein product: CAISERGLSNQPQHF.

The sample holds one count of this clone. CDR3 amino acids: CASSYSWQGGEKLFF. CDR3 sequence (DNA): TGTGCCAGCAGTTACTCTTGGCAGGGTGGGGAAAAACTGTTTTTT. This chain links TRBV6-5 with TRBJ1-4; maybe TRBD1 (5 bases). V was shortened by 0 bases and J by 8 bases, with 13 bases between the two germline ends. CDR1 is MNHEY, CDR2 SVGAGI, per germline. The CDR3 has 15 amino acids.

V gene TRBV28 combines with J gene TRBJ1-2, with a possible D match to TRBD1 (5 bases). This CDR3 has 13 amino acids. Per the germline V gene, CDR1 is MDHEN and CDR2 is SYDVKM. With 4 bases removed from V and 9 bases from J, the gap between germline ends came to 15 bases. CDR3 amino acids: CASSSGRGGRYTF. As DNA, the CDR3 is TGTGCCAGCAGTTCGGGACGGGGGGGTCGCTACACCTTC.

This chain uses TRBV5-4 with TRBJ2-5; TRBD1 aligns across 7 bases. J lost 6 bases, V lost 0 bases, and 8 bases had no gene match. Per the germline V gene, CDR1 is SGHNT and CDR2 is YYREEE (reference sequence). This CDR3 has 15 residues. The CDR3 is CASSLGAHRGQTQYF. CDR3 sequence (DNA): TGTGCCAGCAGCTTGGGGGCCCACAGGGGTCAGACCCAGTACTTC.

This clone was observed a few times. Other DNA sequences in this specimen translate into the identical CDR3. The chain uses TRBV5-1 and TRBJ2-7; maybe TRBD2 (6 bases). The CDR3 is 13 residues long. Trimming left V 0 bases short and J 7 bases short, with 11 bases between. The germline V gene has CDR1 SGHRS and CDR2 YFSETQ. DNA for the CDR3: TGCGCCAGCAGCTTGGCCGTGGGGGGTGAGCAGTACTTC. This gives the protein CASSLAVGGEQYF.

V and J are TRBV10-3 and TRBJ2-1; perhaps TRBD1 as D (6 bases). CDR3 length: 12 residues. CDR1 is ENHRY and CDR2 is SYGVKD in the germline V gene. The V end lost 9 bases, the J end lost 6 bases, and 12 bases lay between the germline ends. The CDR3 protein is CAIGQSGNEQFF. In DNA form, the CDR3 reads TGTGCCATTGGACAGTCGGGCAATGAGCAGTTCTTC.

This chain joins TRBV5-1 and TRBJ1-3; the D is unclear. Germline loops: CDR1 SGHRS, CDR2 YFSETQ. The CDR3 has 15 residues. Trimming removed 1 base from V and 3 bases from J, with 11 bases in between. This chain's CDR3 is CASSLSGAGGNTIYF. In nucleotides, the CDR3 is TGCGCCAGCAGCTTGTCGGGAGCTGGTGGAAACACCATATATTTT.

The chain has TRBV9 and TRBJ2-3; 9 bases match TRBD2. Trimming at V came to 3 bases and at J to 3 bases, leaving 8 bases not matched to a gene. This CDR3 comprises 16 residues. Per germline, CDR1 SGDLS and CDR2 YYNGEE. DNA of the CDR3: TGTGCCAGCAGCGAAAGTAGCGGGAGTTGGACAGATACGCAGTATTTT. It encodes CASSESSGSWTDTQYF.

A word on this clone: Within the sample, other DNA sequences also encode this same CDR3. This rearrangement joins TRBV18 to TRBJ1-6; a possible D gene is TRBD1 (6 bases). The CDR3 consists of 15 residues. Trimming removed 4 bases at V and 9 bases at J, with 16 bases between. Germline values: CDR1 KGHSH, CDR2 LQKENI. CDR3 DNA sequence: TGTGCCAGCTCACGGGGGGGCCAGGGCGCTTCACCCCTCCACTTT. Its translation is CASSRGGQGASPLHF. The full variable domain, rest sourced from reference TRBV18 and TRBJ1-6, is NAGVMQNPRHLVRRRGQEARLRCSPMKGHSHVYWYRQLPEEGLKFMVYLQKENIIDESGMPKERFSAEFPKEGPSILRIQQVVRGDSAAYFCASSRGGQGASPLHFGNGTRLTVT.

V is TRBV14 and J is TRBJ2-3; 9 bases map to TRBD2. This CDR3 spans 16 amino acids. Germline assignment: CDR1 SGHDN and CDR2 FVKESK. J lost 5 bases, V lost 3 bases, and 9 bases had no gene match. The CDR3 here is CASSHRPGLAGDTQYF. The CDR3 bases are TGTGCCAGCAGCCATAGACCGGGACTAGCAGGAGATACGCAGTATTTT. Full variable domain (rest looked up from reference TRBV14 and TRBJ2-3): EAGVTQFPSHSVIEKGQTVTLRCDPISGHDNLYWYRRVMGKEIKFLLHFVKESKQDESGMPNNRFLAERTGGTYSTLKVQPAELEDSGVYFCASSHRPGLAGDTQYFGPGTRLTVL.

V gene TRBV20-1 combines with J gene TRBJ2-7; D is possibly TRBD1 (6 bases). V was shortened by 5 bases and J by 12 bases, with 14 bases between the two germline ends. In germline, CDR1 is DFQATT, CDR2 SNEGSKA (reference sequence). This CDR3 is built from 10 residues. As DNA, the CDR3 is TGCAGTGCTCGTGTCGGACAGTTGTACTTC. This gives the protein CSARVGQLYF.

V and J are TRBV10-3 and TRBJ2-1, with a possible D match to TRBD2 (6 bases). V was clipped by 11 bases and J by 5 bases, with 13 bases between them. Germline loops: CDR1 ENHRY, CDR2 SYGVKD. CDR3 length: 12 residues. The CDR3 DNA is TGTGCCCTCCGGGACTCGCACAATGAGCAGTTCTTC. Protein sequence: CALRDSHNEQFF.